These 6 T cell receptor beta chains share one sample of origin, sequenced in a study of neurological immune-mediated disorders. From the 5' RACE reads, TCRdb called clonotypes with MiXCR, one entry per CDR3 protein. Seen here are roughly 70,000 distinct CDR3 sequences, less than 5.5% observed once, and the top ten hold over 2.5%. The sequencing input was PBMCs. Receptors originate from a woman in her 30s with multiple sclerosis.

This clonotype was recorded many times. V gene TRBV10-2 combines with J gene TRBJ2-7, with 8 bases identical to TRBD2. The CDR3 is 15 residues long. The V gene's germline CDR1 is WSHSY and CDR2 SAAADI. V dropped 0 bases and J dropped 2; count of bases not matched to a gene: 3. This chain's CDR3 is CASSESGLGAYEQYF. The CDR3 nucleotides read TGCGCCAGCAGTGAGTCGGGACTAGGTGCCTACGAGCAGTACTTC.

On this clonotype itself: This may arise from a read error, as a much more abundant clone is one base away. This chain connects TRBV7-2 to TRBJ1-6; no clear D. Germline V gene lookup returns CDR1 SGHTA and CDR2 FQGNSA. The CDR3 is 12 amino acids. In DNA form, the CDR3 reads TGTGTCAGCAGCTACAGAGAATCACCCCTCCACTTT. Residues: CVSSYRESPLHF. Drawing the rest from reference TRBV7-2 and TRBJ1-6, the complete variable domain is GAGVSQSPSNKVTEKGKDVELRCDPISGHTALYWYRQSLGQGLEFLIYFQGNSAPDKSGLPSDRFSAERTGGSVSTLTIQRTQQEDSAVYLCVSSYRESPLHFGNGTRLTVT.

In this sample, this clonotype turned up many times. The chain recombines TRBV15 with TRBJ2-5, with 7 bases identical to TRBD2. Germline CDR1 LNHNV, CDR2 YYDKDF (reference sequence). The CDR3 loop spans 13 amino acids. Trimming removed 3 bases from V and 2 bases from J; junction bases left unmatched: 0. The CDR3 DNA reads as TGTGCCACCAGCAGGGGACTACAAGAGACCCAGTACTTC. This codes for CATSRGLQETQYF.

This clonotype was recorded at least ten times. The rearrangement links TRBV20-1 to TRBJ1-5; D uncertain. V was trimmed by 0 bases and J by 8 bases, leaving 17 bases between them. CDR3 size: 15 residues. Germline assignment: CDR1 DFQATT and CDR2 SNEGSKA (reference sequence). The CDR3 DNA sequence: TGCAGTGCTAGAGATTGGGCGAGGGTTTCAGAGCCCCAGCATTTT. Amino acid sequence: CSARDWARVSEPQHF.

This clonotype was counted many times. The chain couples TRBV6-6 to TRBJ2-6; D perhaps matches TRBD2 (5 bases). Trimming shortened V by 10 bases and J by 0 bases, and 7 bases separated the two germline ends. In germline, CDR1 is MNHNY, CDR2 SVGAGI (reference sequence). There are 13 residues in the CDR3. The CDR3 spells CATRDSGANVLTF. The CDR3 DNA reads as TGTGCCACTCGGGACTCTGGGGCCAACGTCCTGACTTTC.

Note on this clonotype: A much more abundant neighbour one base away suggests this may be a read error. The gene calls are TRBV29-1 and TRBJ1-1; no clear D. CDR3 length: 13 amino acids. Trimming took 7 bases from V and 0 from J, leaving 12 bases between them. CDR1 is SQVTM and CDR2 is ANQGSEA in the germline V gene. The CDR3 DNA reads as TGCAGCGCCTCGCGGGAATTGAACACTGAAGCTTTCTTT. Translating gives CSASRELNTEAFF.